The 2 T cell receptor beta chains presented below share a single source sample, sequenced in a study of radiotherapy plus CTLA-4 blockade in lung cancer. Sequencing was performed with immunoSEQ multiplex PCR; in TCRdb, only in-frame clones are kept and a portion is missing. This table has about 120,000 clones, just under 80% appearing once. The sample in question was peripheral blood, obtained from a patient treated with radiotherapy plus ipilimumab. These receptors all come from a human donor with non-small cell lung cancer who had a partial response to radiotherapy plus ipilimumab.

The chain carries TRBV28 and TRBJ1-1, with D uncertain. This CDR3 has 13 amino acids. With 8 bases removed from V and 1 base from J, the gap between germline ends came to 11 bases. Germline assignment: CDR1 MDHEN and CDR2 SYDVKM. The CDR3 protein is CASSEHTNTEAFF. DNA of the CDR3: TGTGCCAGCTCCGAACACACGAACACTGAAGCTTTCTTT.

The rearrangement uses TRBV28 and TRBJ1-1, with 9 bases identical to TRBD1. The CDR3 extends over 18 amino acids. Germline CDR1 MDHEN, CDR2 SYDVKM. V trimming: 1 base; J trimming: 5 bases; junction bases outside the gene matches: 14. CDR3 in amino acids: CASSLSPGQGGLGTEAFF. The CDR3 nucleotides are TGTGCCAGCAGTTTATCCCCGGGACAGGGCGGTCTTGGGACTGAAGCTTTCTTT.